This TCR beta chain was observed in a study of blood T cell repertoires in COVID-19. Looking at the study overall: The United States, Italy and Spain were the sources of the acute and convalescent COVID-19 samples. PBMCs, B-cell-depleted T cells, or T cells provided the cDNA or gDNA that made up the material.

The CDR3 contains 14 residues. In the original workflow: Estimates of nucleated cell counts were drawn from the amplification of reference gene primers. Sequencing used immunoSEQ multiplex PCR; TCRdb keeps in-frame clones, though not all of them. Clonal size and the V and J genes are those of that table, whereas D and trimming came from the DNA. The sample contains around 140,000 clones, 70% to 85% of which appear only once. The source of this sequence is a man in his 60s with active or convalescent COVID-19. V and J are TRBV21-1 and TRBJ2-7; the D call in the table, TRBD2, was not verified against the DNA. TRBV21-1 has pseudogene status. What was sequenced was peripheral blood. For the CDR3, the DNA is TGTGCCAGCAGCTTGGGAGGGACGGCTTACGAGCAGTACGTC. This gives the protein CASSLGGTAYEQYV.